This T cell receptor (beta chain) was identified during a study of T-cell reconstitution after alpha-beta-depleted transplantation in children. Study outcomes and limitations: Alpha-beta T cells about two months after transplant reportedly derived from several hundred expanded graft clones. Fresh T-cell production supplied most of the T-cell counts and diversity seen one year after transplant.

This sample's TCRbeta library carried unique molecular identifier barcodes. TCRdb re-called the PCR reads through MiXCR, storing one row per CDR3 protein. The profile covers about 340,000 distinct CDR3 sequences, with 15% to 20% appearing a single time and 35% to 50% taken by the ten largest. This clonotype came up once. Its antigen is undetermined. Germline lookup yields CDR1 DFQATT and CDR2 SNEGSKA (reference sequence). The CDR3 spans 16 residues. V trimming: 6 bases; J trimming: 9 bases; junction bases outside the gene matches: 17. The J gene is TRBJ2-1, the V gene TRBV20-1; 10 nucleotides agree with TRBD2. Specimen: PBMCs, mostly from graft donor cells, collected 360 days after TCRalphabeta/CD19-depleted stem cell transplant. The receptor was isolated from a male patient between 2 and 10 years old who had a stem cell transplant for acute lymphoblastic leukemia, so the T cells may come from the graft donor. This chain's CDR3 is CSAQSRPSGSIREQFF. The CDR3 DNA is TGCAGTGCGCAAAGCCGCCCTAGCGGGAGTATCCGTGAGCAGTTCTTC.